This T cell receptor beta chain stems from a study of cytomegalovirus exposure and HLA in healthy donors (dated by TCRdb to about 2017). Broadly, across the study: An earlier analysis of some 500 of the donors reported roughly 270 Gb of sequence data and 100 million to 140 million unique TCR beta sequences from around 200 million T cells. An earlier analysis of several hundred of the donors applied high-throughput TCR beta sequencing to assess whether each TCR beta V gene segment acted as functional or pseudogenic. The study aimed to test whether cataloging public T cell receptors could reveal signatures of past pathogen exposure. The study used immunosequencing to profile the T cell repertoires of approximately 630 subjects and linked those repertoires to cytomegalovirus serostatus. Rather than drawing on any new phenotypic data, the later analysis identified candidate immune exposures from TCR beta sequences and the way those sequences occurred across donors. The number of donors typed differed by locus, with roughly 629-640 for A, B, C, DRB1 and DQB1, 522 for DQA1, over 600 for DPA1, and approximately 470 for DPB1. To predict cytomegalovirus infection status, the study combined high-throughput TCR immunosequencing, statistical association of individual TCRs with disease status, and machine learning. On average, approximately 250,000 unique TCR beta nucleotide sequences were sequenced per donor among 350 to 400 genotyped donors of the cohort, with 15% to 20% of those sequences being non-productive. Four to six DR-DQ haplotypes were handled as single units for association and clustering, since linkage in the cohort was strong. HLA typing covered class I and class II loci at four-digit resolution. Donor age, sex, ethnicity and CMV serostatus were compiled alongside the repertoire data. In a later genetic analysis, genome-wide SNP genotypes for about 65% of the roughly 670 donors were used, and that subset was treated as a discovery cohort. All discovery cohort repertoires had been generated on a single sequencing platform. A separate validation cohort of more than 100 different subjects was used in addition to the roughly 670-subject first cohort. A later analysis re-examined previously published TCR beta repertoires from more than 600 donors and added high-resolution HLA genotyping to investigate patterns of TCR occurrence. The genetic ancestry cluster associated with self-reported Caucasian donors included 81% of the 300 to 450 genotyped donors. Around 330 gigabases of sequencing data and around 88 million unique TCR sequences made up an early release that covered approximately 700 HLA-typed donors.

General study outcomes and caveats: CMV serostatus was the only immune exposure information available for the cohort. Most TCR sequences were seen in very few donors, while some public TCRs were found in many individuals. The classifier was reported to diagnose cytomegalovirus status with high specificity and sensitivity in both the original cohort and the validation cohort. Sequencing depth was assumed to be roughly uniform across donors in the presence/absence analyses, though that assumption may not hold. Specific HLA alleles were associated with 15,000 to 20,000 TCR beta sequences at a false discovery rate of 0.05 in a later analysis. In a later analysis, several top co-occurrence clusters were reported to appear linked to parvovirus B19, influenza, CMV and Epstein-Barr virus. In vitro tests confirmed that three of the cytomegalovirus-associated TCR beta chains recognize cytomegalovirus antigens. In an earlier analysis of more than 500 of the donors, most TCR beta V segments appeared in productive rearrangements about 90% or about 30% of the time, broadly matching IMGT annotations. In a later analysis, HLA-associated TCR beta chains were found to be more clonally expanded and to have lower generation probabilities than equally common non-associated chains. A later genetic analysis associated a missense DCLRE1C variant with V-gene and J-gene trimming of TCR beta chains, and an independent cohort replicated the association. It was suggested by the authors that the approach could potentially be generalized to other disease states and immunological phenotypes. When HLA alleles, especially DR and DQ, strongly co-occurred, TCR associations were difficult to assign to individual alleles. A later genetic analysis reported fewer N-insertions in productive TCRs among donors in an Asian-associated ancestry cluster than the approximately 700-donor mean. A group of highly shared sequence variants was considered likely to be a technical artifact of the sequencing pipeline. A total of about 180 TCR beta chains were listed by the study as associated with cytomegalovirus. Because the 87-base-pair reads could not distinguish some IMGT-functional V segments, including TRBV6-2 and TRBV6-3, those segments were excluded. HLA typing was unavailable for some donors at each locus, so association tests used only the typed subset. A further reported finding was that TCR beta sequences accurately predicted the HLA-A and HLA-B alleles for most subjects in the first cohort. Only TCR beta chains were sequenced in this cohort, and the absence of alpha or paired-chain data limited detectable features. In a later analysis, most CMV-associated TCR beta chains were found to appear HLA-restricted, with HLA associations seemingly driven largely by CMV exposure. Correlated functional status among segregating V segments might be attributable to linkage disequilibrium, but an unknown experimental factor could not be ruled out. In a later analysis, the rate of TCR association differed among HLA loci, with DRB1 alleles having the most associated TCRs and HLA-C alleles having the fewest. The earlier analysis of 587 of the donors excluded approximately 15 rarely observed V segments, including chromosome 9 orphons, because counts were too low.

The library was produced with the immunoSEQ multiplex PCR assay. For the multiplex PCR, a mixture combining 60 forward primers for TCR Vbeta segments and 13 reverse primers for TCR Jbeta segments was used. Amplification of the CDR3 region of rearranged TCR beta genes was performed with a multiplex PCR assay on genomic DNA. The Illumina HiSeq System was used to sequence the amplified TCR beta libraries as 87-base-pair reads. The paper's data handling went like this. A later analysis counted 65 million to 90 million unique TCR beta chains across the 670 or so repertoires, and roughly 9.9 million of these chains were shared by at least two donors. Raw reads were error-corrected and collapsed into unique sequences by a nearest-neighbor algorithm in which closely related sequences were merged to remove PCR and sequencing errors. Alignment of CDR3 sequences to IMGT reference sequences was used to assign V, D and J gene segments. Each retained sequence needed at least a six-nucleotide match to both a V gene segment and a J gene segment. A rearrangement counted as productive if the CDR3 had no stop codons and remained in frame with V and J, and every other rearrangement counted as non-productive. Following IMGT convention, CDR3 was defined as the stretch from the second conserved V-encoded cysteine to the conserved J-encoded phenylalanine. In an earlier analysis of roughly 610 of the donors, sequences lacking an unambiguous match to a single V gene segment were excluded. In an earlier analysis of a few hundred of the donors, a V segment was called functional when productive rearrangements were above 56.7%, and segregating when the standard deviation between donors exceeded 5%. A statistical classification framework was developed to diagnose cytomegalovirus status using the catalog of TCR beta chain sequences. In a later analysis, V and J genes were assigned by comparing TCR nucleotide sequences against IMGT/GENE-DB human TR gene sequences. In a later analysis, CDR3 sequences and most-parsimonious VDJ recombination scenarios were assigned using the TCRdist pipeline. A later analysis defined each TCR beta chain by its CDR3 amino acid sequence plus V-gene family, and excluded reads lacking a unique V-gene family. In a later analysis, around 650 highly shared, low-generation-probability nucleotide sequences were removed to address suspected cross-contamination and a sequencing artifact. For each public chain, a later analysis derived a clonal expansion index from normalized ranks of inferred template counts within each repertoire. Generation probabilities in a later analysis came from a VDJ recombination model fitted to out-of-frame rearrangements, and those results were checked against IGoR. Hypergeometric tests were used in a later analysis to score TCR-TCR, TCR-HLA and TCR-CMV co-occurrence, with a repertoire-size bias correction applied to the TCR pairs. In a later analysis, false discovery rates were estimated by permuting HLA or CMV assignments 20 times. In a later analysis, co-occurring TCRs were grouped using DBSCAN, with TCRdist sequence similarity added in when clustering inside HLA-allele-positive subsets. For co-occurrence clustering, repertoires with fewer than 30,000 or more than 120,000 public chains were excluded, along with roughly five repertoires with anomalous nucleotide sharing. In its TCRdb copy, this immuneACCESS table keeps in-frame sequences only and misses some clones. Where compared with another copy, unresolved V genes explain less than half of these, and the others have no known cause. V, J and clone size reflect that table, while D and trimming were determined from the DNA. The sample table contains under 200,000 clones; only one count was recorded for roughly four fifths of them. The ten largest clones add up to under 2% of the sample.

This clone was counted once. It lacks a known antigen. Per-base quality was not reported, and no clone a single base away is much larger than it. The CDR3, cysteine through phenylalanine, is 15 amino acids long. The only DNA kept is the CDR3, 45 bases in frame from the first base. CDR1 and CDR2 are read off the germline V gene (reference sequence) as SEHNR and FQNEAQ. V is trimmed back by 5 bases and J by 2 bases, and the junction contains 5 bases that no gene match accounts for. In total, 666 healthy bone marrow donors made up the cohort. At the time of sampling, every cohort member was nominally healthy, though immune exposures that went unrecorded were likely present. The donor was CMV seronegative and was included in the group of a few hundred seronegative cohort members. A peripheral blood sample was provided by each donor, and peripheral blood mononuclear cells were used for TCR beta sequencing. The Qiagen DNeasy Blood Extraction Kit was used to extract genomic DNA from the blood cell samples.

The chain is made from TRBV7-9 and TRBJ2-3, with 9 bases in between that match TRBD1. The receptor's source is a man aged 25 to 45 in good health and CMV-seronegative. The sequenced sample was PBMCs. The nucleotides are TGTGCCAGCAGCCTGTGGGACAGGGTCACAGATACGCAGTATTTT. This translates into CASSLWDRVTDTQYF.